Here is one T cell receptor (beta chain) with its context. The whole isolated RNA underwent reverse transcription, so sequencing captured expressed TCRB transcripts. Only in-frame clones appear in the TCRdb table, and some are missing; sequencing was by immunoSEQ multiplex PCR. This table holds around 9,600 clones, around 82% found once. The entry originates in a study of beta chain features in type 1 diabetes. Germline V CDR1 and CDR2: SGHRS, YFSETQ. Trimming took off 0 bases at V and 7 bases at J, with 11 bases between the two ends. The CDR3 runs 14 residues. The sequence was obtained from a woman aged 18-35 years in good health. This chain joins TRBV5-1 and TRBJ2-4, with D perhaps matching TRBD1 (6 bases). The sample comprised Tregs from blood. CDR3 amino acids: CASSLAGEGNIQYF. CDR3 nucleotides: TGCGCCAGCAGCTTGGCAGGGGAAGGGAACATTCAGTACTTC.